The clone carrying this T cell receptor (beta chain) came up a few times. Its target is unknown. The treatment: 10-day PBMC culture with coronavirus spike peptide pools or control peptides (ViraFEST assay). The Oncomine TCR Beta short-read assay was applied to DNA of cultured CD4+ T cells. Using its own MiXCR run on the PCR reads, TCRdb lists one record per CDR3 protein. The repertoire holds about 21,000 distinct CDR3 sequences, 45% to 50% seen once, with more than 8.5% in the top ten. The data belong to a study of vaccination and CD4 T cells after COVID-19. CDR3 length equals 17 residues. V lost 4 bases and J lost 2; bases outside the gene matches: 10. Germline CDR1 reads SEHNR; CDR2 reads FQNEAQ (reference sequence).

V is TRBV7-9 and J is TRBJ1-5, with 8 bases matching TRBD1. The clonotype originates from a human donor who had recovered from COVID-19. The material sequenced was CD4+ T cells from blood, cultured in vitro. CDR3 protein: CASSSWTGRGRNQPQHF. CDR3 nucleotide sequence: TGTGCCAGCAGCTCATGGACAGGGAGGGGCCGCAATCAGCCCCAGCATTTT. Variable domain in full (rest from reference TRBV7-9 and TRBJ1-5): DTGVSQNPRHKITKRGQNVTFRCDPISEHNRLYWYRQTLGQGPEFLTYFQNEAQLEKSRLLSDRFSAERPKGSFSTLEIQRTEQGDSAMYLCASSSWTGRGRNQPQHFGDGTRLSIL.